This T cell receptor (beta chain) was documented in a study of cytomegalovirus exposure and HLA in healthy donors. The PCR used 60 Vbeta and 13 Jbeta primers. TCRdb's table, derived via immunoSEQ multiplex PCR, lists solely in-frame clones and lacks some. The sample has roughly 110,000 clones; 71% are singletons. The CDR3 covers 15 residues. Germline trimming cut 3 bases from V and 5 bases from J; bases unmatched to any gene: 9. CDR1 is MNHEY and CDR2 is SVGAGI in the germline V gene. The source is a female donor in good health and CMV-seronegative. The sequencing sample was made of PBMCs. V usage is TRBV6-5 and J usage is TRBJ1-1; 7 bases are a match to TRBD1. The CDR3 loop reads CASSYRGTVGTEAFF. The CDR3 coding sequence is TGTGCCAGCAGTTATAGGGGGACAGTGGGAACTGAAGCTTTCTTT.